The following is a TCR beta chain sequence with its context. The data stem from a study of PD-L1 blockade in urothelial cancer. Study context: Peripheral blood specimens exhibited a median yield of approximately 150,000 T cells.

Clones were read by immunoSEQ multiplex PCR, and TCRdb kept only the in-frame ones, dropping some. Found here are roughly 120,000 clones, 84% of them singletons; the top ten hold 3% to 4%. There are 18 residues in the CDR3. Trimming removed 7 bases from V and 10 bases from J; junction bases left unmatched: 24. Germline loops: CDR1 MDHEN, CDR2 SYDVKM. Time point denoted: pretreatment peripheral blood. Sequencing used PBMCs, obtained around atezolizumab (anti-PD-L1) treatment. The receptor's source is a man aged 45 to 65 with urothelial cancer. The chain has TRBV28 and TRBJ2-1, with 8 bases aligning to TRBD2. The CDR3: CASKSGGFAGGSGVEQFF. The CDR3 DNA sequence: TGTGCCAGCAAATCTGGAGGTTTTGCGGGAGGTTCGGGGGTAGAGCAGTTCTTC. The whole variable domain, filled in from reference TRBV28 and TRBJ2-1, reads DVKVTQSSRYLVKRTGEKVFLECVQDMDHENMFWYRQDPGLGLRLIYFSYDVKMKEKGDIPEGYSVSREKKERFSLILESASTNQTSMYLCASKSGGFAGGSGVEQFFGPGTRLTVL.